These 11 T cell receptor beta chains came from one sample sequenced in a study of response to subunit inactivated influenza vaccine. TCRdb called the RT-PCR reads again in MiXCR, with one record for every CDR3 protein. The sample contains 750,000 to 850,000 distinct CDR3 sequences, roughly 20% of which appear only once. The specimen comprised PBMCs from blood, sampled less than 6 days after vaccination. The receptors derive from a man between 45 and 60 years old who received an inactivated influenza vaccine.

The chain carries TRBV12-3 or TRBV12-4 and TRBJ2-1; weak D call: TRBD2 (6 bases). V was pared by 1 base and J by 9 bases, with 13 bases between. This CDR3 is 14 amino acids long. The CDR3 loop is CASSLVSGVGEQFF. The CDR3 coding sequence is TGTGCCAGCAGTTTAGTTTCGGGGGTAGGTGAGCAGTTCTTC.

The CDR3 DNA sequence: TGTGCCAGCAGTTCTCTGACGGGACCCTACGAGCAGTACTTC. This sequence encodes CASSSLTGPYEQYF. This sequence joins TRBV27 and TRBJ2-7; D tentatively fits TRBD1 or TRBD2 (5 bases each). Germline V gene lookup returns CDR1 MNHEY and CDR2 SMNVEV (reference sequence). Between the trimmed V and J ends, which lost 4 bases and 2 bases, there was a span of 12 bases. There are 14 residues in the CDR3.

This clonotype was seen a handful of times. The V call is TRBV12-3 or TRBV12-4, the J call TRBJ2-1; D may be TRBD2 (5 bases). This CDR3 has 15 residues. Trimming pared 3 bases from V and 8 bases from J, leaving 17 bases between. The CDR3 loop reads CASSLGVSSWDEQFF. CDR3 coding DNA: TGTGCCAGCAGTTTGGGTGTTTCTAGCTGGGATGAGCAGTTCTTC.

The chain is built from TRBV7-3 and TRBJ2-1; the D gene is possibly TRBD2 (5 bases). The CDR3 runs 18 residues. V shed 1 base and J shed 5 bases, with 21 bases lying between them. CDR1 SGHTA and CDR2 FQGTGA come from the germline V gene. CDR3 nucleotides: TGTGCCAGCAGCTTAAGCTCGGTGGGCTCCACTAGTAACAATGAGCAGTTCTTC. Translated, it gives CASSLSSVGSTSNNEQFF.

In its sample, this clonotype was seen a few times. As DNA, the CDR3 is TGCAGTGCTAGAGATCTACGTGAGCAGTTCTTC. Amino acids: CSARDLREQFF. The chain uses TRBV20-1 and TRBJ2-1; no clear D gene. This CDR3 spans 11 amino acids. In germline, CDR1 is DFQATT, CDR2 SNEGSKA (reference sequence). Trimming took 0 bases from V and 9 from J, leaving 6 bases between them.

This clonotype occurred once. The chain carries TRBV6-5 and TRBJ2-2, with 8 bases that match TRBD2. CDR3 length equals 18 residues. V shed 2 bases and J 3 bases; nucleotides not matched to a gene: 11. CDR1 and CDR2 (germline): MNHEY, SVGAGI. The CDR3 DNA is TGTGCCAGCAGTTACCTGGCAGAGCGGGAGTTGCACACCGGGGAGCTGTTTTTT. The encoded protein is CASSYLAERELHTGELFF.

In its sample, this clonotype was seen a few times. The J gene is TRBJ1-2, the V gene TRBV24-1; no reliable D call. The CDR3 is 12 amino acids. The germline V gene encodes CDR1 KGHDR and CDR2 SFDVKD. Trimming removed 4 bases at V and 7 bases at J, with 9 bases between. DNA for the CDR3: TGTGCCACCAGTGAAGAAGGGAGTGGCTACACCTTC. It specifies CATSEEGSGYTF.

This clonotype was observed a few times. The genes are TRBV2 and TRBJ2-1; D unresolved. The V and J ends lost 6 bases and 2 bases respectively, with 17 bases between them. CDR3 length: 16 amino acids. CDR1 is SNHLY and CDR2 is FYNNEI in the germline V gene. For the CDR3, the DNA is TGTGCCAGCAGCATAACCCGATATGGCGCCTACAATGAGCAGTTCTTC. Translated, it gives CASSITRYGAYNEQFF.

In this sample, this clonotype turned up many times. V and J are TRBV18 and TRBJ2-7; 7 positions agree with TRBD1. V lost 2 bases, J lost 0 bases, and 4 bases stayed unmatched. This CDR3 has 15 amino acids. The germline V gene encodes CDR1 KGHSH and CDR2 LQKENI. CDR3 in DNA: TGTGCCAGCTCACCATCAACAGGGGCCTCCTACGAGCAGTACTTC. Translation gives CASSPSTGASYEQYF.

This clonotype has more than one count but fewer than ten. The chain recombines TRBV28 with TRBJ2-1, with 9 positions matching TRBD1. Trimming cost V 10 bases and J 4 bases; bases outside gene matches: 5. Germline-derived CDR1 and CDR2 are MDHEN and SYDVKM. This CDR3 is built from 13 residues. CDR3 region: CATGTGNYNEQFF. The CDR3 region has the DNA TGTGCCACCGGGACAGGGAATTACAATGAGCAGTTCTTC.

The rearrangement joins TRBV20-1 to TRBJ1-4; D may be TRBD1 (6 bases). The CDR3 consists of 15 residues. In germline, CDR1 is DFQATT, CDR2 SNEGSKA (reference sequence). Trimming left V 3 bases short and J 0 bases short, with 11 bases between. The CDR3 reads CSARTGFATNEKLFF. The CDR3 DNA follows: TGCAGTGCTAGGACAGGCTTCGCAACTAATGAAAAACTGTTTTTT.